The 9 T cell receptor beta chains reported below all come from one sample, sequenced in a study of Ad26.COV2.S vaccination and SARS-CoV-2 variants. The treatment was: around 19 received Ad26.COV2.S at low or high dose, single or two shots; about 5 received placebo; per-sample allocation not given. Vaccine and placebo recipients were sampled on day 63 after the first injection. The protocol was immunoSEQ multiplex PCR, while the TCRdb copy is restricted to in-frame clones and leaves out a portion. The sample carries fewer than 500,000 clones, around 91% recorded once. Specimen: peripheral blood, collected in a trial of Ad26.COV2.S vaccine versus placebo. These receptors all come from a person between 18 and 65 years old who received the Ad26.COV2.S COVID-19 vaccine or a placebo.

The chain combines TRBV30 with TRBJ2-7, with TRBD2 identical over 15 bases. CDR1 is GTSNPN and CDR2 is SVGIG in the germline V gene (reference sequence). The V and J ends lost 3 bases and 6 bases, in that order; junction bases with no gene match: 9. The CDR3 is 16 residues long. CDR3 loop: CAWSFGLAGGPGEQYF. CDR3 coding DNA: TGTGCCTGGAGCTTTGGACTAGCGGGAGGGCCTGGCGAGCAGTACTTC.

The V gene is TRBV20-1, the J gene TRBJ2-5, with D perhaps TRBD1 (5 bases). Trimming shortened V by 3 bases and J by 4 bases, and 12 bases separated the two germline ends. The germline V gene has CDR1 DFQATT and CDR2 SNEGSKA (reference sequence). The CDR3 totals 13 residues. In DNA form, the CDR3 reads TGCAGTGCTAGTTCCAGGGTCGGAGAGACCCAGTACTTC. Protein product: CSASSRVGETQYF.

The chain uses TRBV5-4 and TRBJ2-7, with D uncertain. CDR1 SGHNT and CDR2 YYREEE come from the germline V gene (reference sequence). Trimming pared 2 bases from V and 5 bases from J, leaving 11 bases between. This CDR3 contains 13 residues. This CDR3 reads CASSFTRGHEQYF. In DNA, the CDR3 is TGTGCCAGCAGCTTTACTCGAGGCCACGAGCAGTACTTC.

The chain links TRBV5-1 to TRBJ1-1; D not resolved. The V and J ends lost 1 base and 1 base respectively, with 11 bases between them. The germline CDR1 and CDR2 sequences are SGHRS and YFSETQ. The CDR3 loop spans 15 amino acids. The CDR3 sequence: CASSLYGPTNTEAFF. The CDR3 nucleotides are TGCGCCAGCAGCTTGTACGGGCCGACGAACACTGAAGCTTTCTTT.

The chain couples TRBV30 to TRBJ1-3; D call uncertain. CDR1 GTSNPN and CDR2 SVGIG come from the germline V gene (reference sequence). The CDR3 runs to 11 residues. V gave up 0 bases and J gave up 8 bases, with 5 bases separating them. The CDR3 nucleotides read TGTGCCTGGAGTGTTAGGGACACCATATATTTT. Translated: CAWSVRDTIYF.

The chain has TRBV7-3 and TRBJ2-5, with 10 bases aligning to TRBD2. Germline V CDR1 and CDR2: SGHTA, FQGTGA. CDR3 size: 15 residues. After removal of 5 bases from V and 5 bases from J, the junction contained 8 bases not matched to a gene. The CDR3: CASSQGGTSDETQYF. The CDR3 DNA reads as TGTGCCAGCAGCCAAGGCGGGACTAGCGACGAGACCCAGTACTTC.

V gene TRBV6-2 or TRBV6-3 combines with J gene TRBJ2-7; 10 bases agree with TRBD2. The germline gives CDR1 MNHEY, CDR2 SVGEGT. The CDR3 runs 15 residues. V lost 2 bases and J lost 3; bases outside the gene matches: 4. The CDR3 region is CASSYGGTSDYEQYF. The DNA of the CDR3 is TGTGCCAGCAGTTACGGCGGGACTAGCGACTACGAGCAGTACTTC.

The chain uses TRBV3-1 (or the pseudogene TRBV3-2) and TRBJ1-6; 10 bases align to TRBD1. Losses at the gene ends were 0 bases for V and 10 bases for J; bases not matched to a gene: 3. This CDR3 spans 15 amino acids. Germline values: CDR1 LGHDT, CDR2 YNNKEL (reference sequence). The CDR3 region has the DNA TGTGCCAGCAGCCAAGATGGGACAGGGGACTCACCCCTCCACTTT. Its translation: CASSQDGTGDSPLHF.

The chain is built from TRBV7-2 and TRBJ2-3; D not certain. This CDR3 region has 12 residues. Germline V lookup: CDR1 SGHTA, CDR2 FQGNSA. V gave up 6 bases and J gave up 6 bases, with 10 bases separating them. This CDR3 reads CASSSPWDTQYF. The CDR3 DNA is TGTGCCAGCAGTTCTCCTTGGGATACGCAGTATTTT.